A single sample is the source of the 4 T cell receptor beta chains below, sequenced in a study of shared clonotypes between healthy human individuals. Profiling relied on immunoSEQ multiplex PCR, and the TCRdb table lists in-frame clones only, not all of them. The sample holds more than 2,000,000 clones, 80% to 95% seen once. The material sequenced was naive CD4+ T cells from PBMCs. The subset is: CD45RA+ positively selected. The receptors originated from a man between 18 and 29 years old in good health. Some clones in this sample may be carry-over from other donors' samples.

The rearrangement uses TRBV7-2 and TRBJ2-5; 7 bases are shared with TRBD2. The trim removed 7 bases at V and 5 bases at J, leaving 16 bases unmatched. The CDR3 has 16 residues. The germline CDR1 and CDR2 sequences are SGHTA and FQGNSA. The chain's CDR3 is CASILSAGRSGETQYF. The CDR3 DNA follows: TGTGCCAGCATCCTCTCAGCGGGGAGGAGCGGGGAGACCCAGTACTTC.

The CDR3 reads CASSSRTGPGEQFF. CDR3 in DNA: TGTGCCAGCAGCTCGAGGACGGGTCCGGGGGAGCAGTTCTTC. The chain has TRBV5-6 and TRBJ2-1; tentatively, D is TRBD2 (5 bases). The CDR3 sequence is 14 residues long. CDR1 is SGHDT and CDR2 is YYEEEE in the germline V gene. V shed 3 bases and J shed 10 bases, with 17 bases lying between them.

The V call is TRBV6-6, the J call TRBJ2-3; no clear D gene. CDR1 MNHNY and CDR2 SVGAGI come from the germline V gene (reference sequence). Trimming removed 0 bases at V and 4 bases at J, with 5 bases between. The CDR3 covers 13 residues. The DNA of the CDR3 is TGTGCCAGCAGTTACTCGACTGCAGATACGCAGTATTTT. Translation gives CASSYSTADTQYF.

This clone was seen just once. V gene TRBV5-1 combines with J gene TRBJ2-3; 8 nucleotides line up with TRBD2. The CDR3 is 15 residues long. Trimming at V came to 0 bases and at J to 5 bases, leaving 5 bases not matched to a gene. Germline V lookup: CDR1 SGHRS, CDR2 YFSETQ. CDR3 region: CASSLASGSGDTQYF. The CDR3 DNA is TGCGCCAGCAGCTTGGCTAGCGGGTCGGGAGATACGCAGTATTTT.